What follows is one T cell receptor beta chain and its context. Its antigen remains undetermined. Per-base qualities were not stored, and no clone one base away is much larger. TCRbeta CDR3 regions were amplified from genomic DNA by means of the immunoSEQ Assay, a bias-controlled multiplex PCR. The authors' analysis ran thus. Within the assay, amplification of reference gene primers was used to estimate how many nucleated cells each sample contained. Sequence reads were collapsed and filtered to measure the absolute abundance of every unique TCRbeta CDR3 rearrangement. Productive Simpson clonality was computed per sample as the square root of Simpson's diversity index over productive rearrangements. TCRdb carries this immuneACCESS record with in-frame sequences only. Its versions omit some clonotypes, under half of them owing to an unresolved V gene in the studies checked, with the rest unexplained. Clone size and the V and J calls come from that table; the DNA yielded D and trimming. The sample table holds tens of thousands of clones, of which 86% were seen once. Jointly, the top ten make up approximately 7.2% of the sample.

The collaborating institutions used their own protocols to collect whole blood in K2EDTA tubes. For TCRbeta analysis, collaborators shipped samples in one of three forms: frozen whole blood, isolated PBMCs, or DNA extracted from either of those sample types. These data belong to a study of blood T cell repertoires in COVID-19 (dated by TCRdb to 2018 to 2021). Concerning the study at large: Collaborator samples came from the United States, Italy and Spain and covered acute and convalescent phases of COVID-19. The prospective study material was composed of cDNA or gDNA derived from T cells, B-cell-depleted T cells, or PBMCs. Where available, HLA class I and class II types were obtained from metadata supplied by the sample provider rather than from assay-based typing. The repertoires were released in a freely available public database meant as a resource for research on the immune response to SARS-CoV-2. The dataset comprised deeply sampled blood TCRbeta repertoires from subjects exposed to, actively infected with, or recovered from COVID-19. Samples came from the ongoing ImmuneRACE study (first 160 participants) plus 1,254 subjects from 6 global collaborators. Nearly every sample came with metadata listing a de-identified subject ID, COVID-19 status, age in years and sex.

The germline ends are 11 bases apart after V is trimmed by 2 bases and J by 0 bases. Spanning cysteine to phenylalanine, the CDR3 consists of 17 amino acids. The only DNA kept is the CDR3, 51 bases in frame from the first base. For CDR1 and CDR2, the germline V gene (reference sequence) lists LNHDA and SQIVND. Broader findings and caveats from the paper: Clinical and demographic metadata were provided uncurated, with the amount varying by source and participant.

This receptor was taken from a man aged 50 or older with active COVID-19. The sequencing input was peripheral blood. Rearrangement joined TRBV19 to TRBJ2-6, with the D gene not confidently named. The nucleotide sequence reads TGTGCCAGTAGTATAACCCACGTGAGCTCTGGGGCCAACGTCCTGACTTTC. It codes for CASSITHVSSGANVLTF. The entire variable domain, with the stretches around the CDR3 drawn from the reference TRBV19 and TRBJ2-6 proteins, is DGGITQSPKYLFRKEGQNVTLSCEQNLNHDAMYWYRQDPGQGLRLIYYSQIVNDFQKGDIAEGYSVSREKKESFPLTVTSAQKNPTAFYLCASSITHVSSGANVLTFGAGSRLTVL.